Listed here are 22 T cell receptor beta chains from one sample, sequenced in a study of T cell responses to AZD1222 COVID-19 vaccine. The data were produced by immunoSEQ multiplex PCR, yet TCRdb's version contains in-frame clones alone and is incomplete. The sample shows some 140,000 clones, 84% of them seen only once. Sequenced here: peripheral blood, sampled on day 0 of AZD1222 vaccination. The source is an adult in good health.

This chain uses TRBV5-1 with TRBJ1-1; 9 bases agree with TRBD1. J was trimmed by 5 bases and V by 3 bases; bases with no gene match: 8. The germline gives CDR1 SGHRS, CDR2 YFSETQ. CDR3 size: 15 residues. The CDR3 DNA reads TGCGCCAGCAGCTCCCAGACAGGGGGTCAGACTGAAGCTTTCTTT. Protein product: CASSSQTGGQTEAFF.

The genes are TRBV27 and TRBJ1-5; weak D call: TRBD1 (5 bases). The V gene lost 2 bases and the J gene lost 2 bases, with 13 bases spanning the gap. The CDR3 spans 16 residues. The V gene's germline CDR1 is MNHEY and CDR2 SMNVEV (reference sequence). The CDR3 reads CASSLRTPWGNQPQHF. Here the CDR3 DNA reads TGTGCCAGCAGTTTACGGACACCGTGGGGCAATCAGCCCCAGCATTTT.

Note on this clone: In the same sample, other DNA sequences code for this CDR3. The chain uses TRBV6-5 and TRBJ2-7; 10 nucleotides match TRBD1. J was trimmed by 3 bases and V by 2 bases; bases with no gene match: 4. The CDR3 is made up of 15 amino acids. From germline, CDR1 is MNHEY and CDR2 SVGAGI. Here the CDR3 reads CASSYRDRGNYEQYF. As DNA, the CDR3 is TGTGCCAGCAGTTACCGGGACAGGGGAAACTACGAGCAGTACTTC.

Notes on this clone: A much larger clonotype is one base distant, so this may be a read error. Within the sample, other DNA sequences also encode this same CDR3. The chain's CDR3 is CASSQERPSAPSPLHF. The CDR3 DNA reads TGTGCCAGCAGCCAAGAAAGGCCTAGCGCCCCTTCACCCCTCCACTTT. The chain combines TRBV4-2 with TRBJ1-6, with unresolved D. V was shortened by 0 bases and J by 9 bases, with 15 bases between the two germline ends. The CDR3 length is 16 residues. Germline V CDR1 and CDR2: LGHNA, YNFKEQ.

This sequence joins TRBV3-1 (or the pseudogene TRBV3-2) and TRBJ2-2; the match to TRBD2 covers 9 bases. V was clipped by 2 bases and J by 4 bases; unmatched bases: 8. Germline-derived CDR1 and CDR2 are LGHDT and YNNKEL (reference sequence). The CDR3 runs 17 residues. The CDR3 DNA reads as TGTGCCAGCAGCCAAAAAAGGACTAGCGTCCCCACCGGGGAGCTGTTTTTT. Its translation: CASSQKRTSVPTGELFF.

The CDR3: CASGTGERAGNTIYF. As DNA, the CDR3 is TGTGCCAGCGGGACAGGGGAGAGAGCTGGAAACACCATATATTTT. The chain recombines TRBV7-8 with TRBJ1-3; 10 bases are a match to TRBD1. The V gene end was trimmed by 8 bases and the J gene end by 2 bases; junction bases not matched to a gene: 6. This CDR3 spans 15 amino acids. Germline assignment: CDR1 SGHVS and CDR2 FQNEAQ.

The chain carries TRBV9 and TRBJ1-3; D is possibly TRBD1 (5 bases). Trimming pared 4 bases from V and 3 bases from J, leaving 17 bases between. Germline V lookup: CDR1 SGDLS, CDR2 YYNGEE. The CDR3 has 16 amino acids. Here the CDR3 DNA reads TGTGCCAGCAGCCCAATAGGGGCGACGAGTGGAAACACCATATATTTT. This codes for CASSPIGATSGNTIYF.

This clone has just a few counts. The chain recombines TRBV7-9 with TRBJ1-1, with TRBD1 identical over 10 bases. The V and J ends lost 7 bases and 4 bases, in that order; junction bases with no gene match: 9. CDR3 length: 15 residues. Germline-derived CDR1 and CDR2 are SEHNR and FQNEAQ (reference sequence). The CDR3 DNA is TGTGCCAGCACCTTGAGGACAGGGGGAGGCACTGAAGCTTTCTTT. Protein product: CASTLRTGGGTEAFF. The full variable domain, with the rest looked up from reference TRBV7-9 and TRBJ1-1, is DTGVSQNPRHKITKRGQNVTFRCDPISEHNRLYWYRQTLGQGPEFLTYFQNEAQLEKSRLLSDRFSAERPKGSFSTLEIQRTEQGDSAMYLCASTLRTGGGTEAFFGQGTRLTVV.

The chain combines TRBV7-6 with TRBJ1-2; D perhaps matches TRBD1 (5 bases). The CDR3 sequence is 12 residues long. CDR1 SGHVS and CDR2 FNYEAQ come from the germline V gene. The ends were cut back, 5 bases at V and 2 bases at J, with 6 bases in the middle. CDR3 DNA: TGTGCCAGCAGCGGGGACAACTATGGCTACACCTTC. As protein: CASSGDNYGYTF.

This sequence joins TRBV5-1 and TRBJ1-5; 7 bases map to TRBD1. Germline trimming cut 0 bases from V and 9 bases from J; bases unmatched to any gene: 3. The CDR3 runs 13 residues. Germline lookup yields CDR1 SGHRS and CDR2 YFSETQ. As DNA, the CDR3 is TGCGCCAGCAGCTTGGGACAGGGCGGGCCCCAGCATTTT. Translation: CASSLGQGGPQHF.

In this sample, this clone turned up a few times. The chain carries TRBV2 and TRBJ1-4; possibly TRBD1 for D (6 bases). The CDR3 runs 15 residues. Trimming removed 4 bases from V and 5 bases from J, with 14 bases in between. Per germline, CDR1 SNHLY and CDR2 FYNNEI. CDR3 bases: TGTGCCAGCAGTGGAAGTTCCGGGACAAATGAAAAACTGTTTTTT. This encodes CASSGSSGTNEKLFF.

In its sample, this clone was seen once. The chain is built from TRBV2 and TRBJ1-2; 7 bases match TRBD1. The germline CDR1 and CDR2 sequences are SNHLY and FYNNEI. With V trimmed by 4 bases and J by 0 bases, 8 bases remained unmatched. This CDR3 region has 16 residues. For the CDR3, the DNA is TGTGCCAGCAGTGCAGTCAGGGGGACCTCTAACTATGGCTACACCTTC. This translates into CASSAVRGTSNYGYTF.

In its sample, this clone is medium-sized (0.01 to 0.1%). This chain uses TRBV7-8 with TRBJ1-4; TRBD1 aligns across 9 bases. Germline V gene sequence: CDR1 SGHVS, CDR2 FQNEAQ. The CDR3 has 14 residues. V gave up 5 bases and J gave up 7 bases; unmatched junction bases: 5. CDR3 amino acids: CASSLLGQGEKLFF. CDR3 DNA sequence: TGTGCCAGCAGCCTGCTGGGACAGGGTGAAAAACTGTTTTTT.

The V and J genes are TRBV2 and TRBJ1-5; D is possibly TRBD1 (6 bases). The V gene lost 5 bases and the J gene lost 5 bases, with 10 bases spanning the gap. Germline CDR1 is SNHLY and CDR2 is FYNNEI. The CDR3 totals 13 residues. The CDR3: CASSRQADQPQHF. CDR3 bases: TGTGCCAGCAGTAGACAGGCGGATCAGCCCCAGCATTTT. Filled out from reference TRBV2 and TRBJ1-5, the complete variable domain reads EPEVTQTPSHQVTQMGQEVILRCVPISNHLYFYWYRQILGQKVEFLVSFYNNEISEKSEIFDDQFSVERPDGSNFTLKIRSTKLEDSAMYFCASSRQADQPQHFGDGTRLSIL.

The J gene is TRBJ1-4, the V gene TRBV7-9, with TRBD1 matching 10 bases. CDR1 is SEHNR and CDR2 is FQNEAQ in the germline V gene (reference sequence). The trim removed 4 bases at V and 8 bases at J, leaving 4 bases unmatched. This CDR3 is 14 amino acids long. CDR3 nucleotide sequence: TGTGCCAGCAGCTCCCGGGACAGGGGAGAAAAACTGTTTTTT. It encodes CASSSRDRGEKLFF.

This chain joins TRBV6-5 and TRBJ1-1, with a weak D call TRBD1 (5 bases). CDR3 length: 14 residues. The germline CDR1 and CDR2 sequences are MNHEY and SVGAGI. Trimming removed 6 bases at V and 0 bases at J, with 11 bases between. The CDR3 here is CASRTTVLNTEAFF. The CDR3 DNA reads as TGTGCCAGCAGAACGACAGTTTTGAACACTGAAGCTTTCTTT.

The chain joins TRBV19 to TRBJ1-4, with no clear D. The CDR3 length is 14 residues. Germline V CDR1 and CDR2: LNHDA, SQIVND (reference sequence). V lost 3 bases, J lost 0 bases, and 5 bases lay in between. CDR3 sequence (DNA): TGTGCCAGTAGTATCCGGGCAACTAATGAAAAACTGTTTTTT. It codes for CASSIRATNEKLFF.

V and J are TRBV5-1 and TRBJ1-3; D gene uncertain. Per the germline V gene, CDR1 is SGHRS and CDR2 is YFSETQ. The length of the CDR3 is 17 residues. Deletions cut 0 bases from V and 0 bases from J, with 13 bases between. The CDR3 protein is CASSLELAGRSGNTIYF. The CDR3, as DNA: TGCGCCAGCAGCTTGGAGTTGGCCGGTCGCTCTGGAAACACCATATATTTT.

The genes are TRBV6-2 or TRBV6-3 and TRBJ1-5; D uncertain. V was clipped by 2 bases and J by 4 bases, with 9 bases between them. Germline lookup yields CDR1 MNHEY and CDR2 SVGEGT. The CDR3 runs to 14 residues. The CDR3 DNA follows: TGTGCCAGCAGTTACGTTCAGAGTAATCAGCCCCAGCATTTT. Its translation is CASSYVQSNQPQHF.

The sample holds one count of this clone. This chain links TRBV9 with TRBJ2-4; D is perhaps TRBD2 (5 bases). The CDR3 spans 15 residues. Germline V gene data show CDR1 as SGDLS and CDR2 as YYNGEE. Trimming removed 4 bases from V and 9 bases from J, with 20 bases in between. The CDR3 DNA sequence: TGTGCCAGCAGCCCCCAAGTACTAGATGTGGGCATTCAGTACTTC. Translation: CASSPQVLDVGIQYF.

This clone occurred once. The rearrangement links TRBV29-1 to TRBJ1-1; 9 bases map to TRBD1. The V gene's germline CDR1 is SQVTM and CDR2 ANQGSEA. This CDR3 comprises 15 residues. J lost 4 bases, V lost 3 bases, and 9 bases had no gene match. The CDR3 nucleotides read TGCAGCGTTGAGGGGACAGGGAGAGGGAGCACTGAAGCTTTCTTT. Translating it yields CSVEGTGRGSTEAFF. Full variable domain (rest looked up from reference TRBV29-1 and TRBJ1-1): SAVISQKPSRDICQRGTSLTIQCQVDSQVTMMFWYRQQPGQSLTLIATANQGSEATYESGFVIDKFPISRPNLTFSTLTVSNMSPEDSSIYLCSVEGTGRGSTEAFFGQGTRLTVV.

The chain couples TRBV28 to TRBJ1-2; D not resolved. This CDR3 has 14 residues. Trimming cost V 7 bases and J 4 bases, with 16 bases left between them. The germline V gene has CDR1 MDHEN and CDR2 SYDVKM. This CDR3 reads CASIPYLMSYGYTF. CDR3 nucleotide sequence: TGTGCCAGCATCCCTTATTTAATGTCCTATGGCTACACCTTC.